This paragraph covers one T cell receptor beta chain sequence. As defined, naive CD8 cells were CD45RO-negative and positively selected for CCR7, with terminally differentiated effector memory CD45RA+ cells excluded. The sample is drawn from a study of shared clonotypes between healthy human individuals. About the study: The composition of the donors was a couple of women and a few men aged 18 to 49.

Deep-level assay runs were performed. The method was immunoSEQ multiplex PCR; TCRdb's version includes in-frame clones alone and lacks a portion of them. There are 800,000 to 950,000 clones in the sample; about 96% occur only once, and about 0.25% lies in the top ten. Sequences were obtained from naive CD8+ T cells sorted from blood. The source of this sequence is a man between 25 and 39 years old in good health.

The CDR3 DNA follows: TGCGCCAGCAGCCAAGTAGCGGGAGAGATCTACGAGCAGTACTTC. Its translation: CASSQVAGEIYEQYF. The rearrangement links TRBV4-1 to TRBJ2-7; 9 nucleotides agree with TRBD2. CDR1 is MGHRA and CDR2 is YSYEKL in the germline V gene. The CDR3 is made up of 15 amino acids. V gave up 1 base and J gave up 3 bases; unmatched junction bases: 4.